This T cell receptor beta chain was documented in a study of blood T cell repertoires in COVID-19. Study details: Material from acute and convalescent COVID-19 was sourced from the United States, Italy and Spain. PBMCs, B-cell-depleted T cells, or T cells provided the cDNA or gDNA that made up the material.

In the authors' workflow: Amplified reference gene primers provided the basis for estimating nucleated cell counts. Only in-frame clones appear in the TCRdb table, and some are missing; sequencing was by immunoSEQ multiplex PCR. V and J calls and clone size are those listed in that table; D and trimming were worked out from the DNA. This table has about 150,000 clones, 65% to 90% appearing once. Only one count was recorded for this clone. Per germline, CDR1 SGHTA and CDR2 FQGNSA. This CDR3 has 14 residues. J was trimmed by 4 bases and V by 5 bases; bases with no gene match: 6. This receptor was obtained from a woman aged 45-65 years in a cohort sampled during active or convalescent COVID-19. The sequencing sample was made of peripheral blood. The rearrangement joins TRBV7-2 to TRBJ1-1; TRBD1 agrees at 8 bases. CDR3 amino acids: CASSTRTGGTEAFF. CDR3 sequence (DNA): TGTGCCAGCAGCACGCGAACAGGGGGCACTGAAGCTTTCTTT.